The text below deals with one TCR beta chain. Its antigen is undetermined. This entry belongs to a study of cytomegalovirus exposure and HLA in healthy donors. Study at large: Falling in the Caucasian-associated ancestry cluster were about 83% of 398 genotyped donors.

PCR used 60 Vbeta primers and 13 Jbeta primers. Assay used: immunoSEQ multiplex PCR; TCRdb lists only in-frame clones, some missing. The sample yields 130,000 or so clones, approximately 85% seen once. Regarding the study as a whole: As was reported, the HLA-A and HLA-B alleles of most subjects were accurately predicted from TCR beta sequences. Information on immune exposure was restricted to one variable (CMV serostatus). Later on, a genetic analysis was performed. It linked a missense variant in DCLRE1C with V- and J-gene trimming of TCR beta.

The sequencing sample was made of PBMCs. The receptor's source is a young woman in good health and CMV-seropositive.

The CDR3 is CASSLKLAGSIETQYF. The CDR3 nucleotides read TGTGCCAGCAGTTTAAAACTAGCGGGGAGTATCGAGACCCAGTACTTC. The chain combines TRBV27 with TRBJ2-5; TRBD2 matches at 10 bases. The CDR3 length is 16 residues. After removal of 2 bases from V and 5 bases from J, the junction contained 8 bases not matched to a gene. Germline-derived CDR1 and CDR2 are MNHEY and SMNVEV (reference sequence).